This T cell receptor (beta chain) was sequenced during a study of cytomegalovirus exposure and HLA in healthy donors. V lost 6 bases, J lost 4 bases, and 15 bases lay in between. The CDR3 sequence is 14 residues long. CDR1 and CDR2 (germline): LGHNA, YSLEER. Vbeta (60) and Jbeta (13) primers were used in the PCR. Generated by immunoSEQ multiplex PCR, the TCRdb table keeps only in-frame clones and is missing some. Of about 140,000 clones listed, 82% are singletons. The chain recombines TRBV4-3 with TRBJ1-1; no clear D. Specimen: PBMCs. This TCR was sampled from a woman aged 55-70 years in good health and CMV-seropositive. The CDR3 sequence: CASRSAGYSTEAFF. CDR3 coding DNA: TGCGCCAGCAGGTCGGCGGGGTATAGCACTGAAGCTTTCTTT.